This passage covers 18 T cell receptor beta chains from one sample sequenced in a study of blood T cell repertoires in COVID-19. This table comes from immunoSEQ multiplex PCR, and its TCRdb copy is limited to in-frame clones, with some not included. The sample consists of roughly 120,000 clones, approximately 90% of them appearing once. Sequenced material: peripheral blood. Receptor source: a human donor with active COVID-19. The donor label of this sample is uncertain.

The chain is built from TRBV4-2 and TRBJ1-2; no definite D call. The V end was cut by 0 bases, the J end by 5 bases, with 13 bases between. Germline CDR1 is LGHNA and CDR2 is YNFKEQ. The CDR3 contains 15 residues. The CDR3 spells CASSQDIKSGYGYTF. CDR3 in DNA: TGTGCCAGCAGCCAAGATATAAAATCGGGATATGGCTACACCTTC.

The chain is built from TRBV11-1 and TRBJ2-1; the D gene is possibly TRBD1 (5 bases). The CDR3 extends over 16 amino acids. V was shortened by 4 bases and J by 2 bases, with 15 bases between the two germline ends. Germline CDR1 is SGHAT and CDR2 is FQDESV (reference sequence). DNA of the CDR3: TGTGCCAGCAGCTCCCCAGGGTCACGGGCCTACAATGAGCAGTTCTTC. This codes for CASSSPGSRAYNEQFF.

CDR3 coding DNA: TGTGCCGCGGGGGAGAGGGAGCAGTACTTC. Amino acid sequence: CAAGEREQYF. V is TRBV7-9 and J is TRBJ2-7, with 7 bases aligning to TRBD2. Germline V gene sequence: CDR1 SEHNR, CDR2 FQNEAQ (reference sequence). V was clipped by 11 bases and J by 7 bases; unmatched bases: 5. The CDR3 consists of 10 residues.

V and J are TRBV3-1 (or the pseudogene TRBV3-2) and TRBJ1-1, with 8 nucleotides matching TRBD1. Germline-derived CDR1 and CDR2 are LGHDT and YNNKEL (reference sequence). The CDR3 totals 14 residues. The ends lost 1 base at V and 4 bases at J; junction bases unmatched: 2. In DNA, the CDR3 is TGTGCCAGCAGCCAAGTGCAGGGGGCCACTGAAGCTTTCTTT. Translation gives CASSQVQGATEAFF.

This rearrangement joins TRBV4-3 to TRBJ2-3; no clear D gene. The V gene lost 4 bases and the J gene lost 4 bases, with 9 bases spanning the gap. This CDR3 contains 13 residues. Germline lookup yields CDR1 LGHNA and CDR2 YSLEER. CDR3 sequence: CASSPRFSDTQYF. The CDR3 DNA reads TGCGCCAGCAGCCCCCGTTTTTCAGATACGCAGTATTTT.

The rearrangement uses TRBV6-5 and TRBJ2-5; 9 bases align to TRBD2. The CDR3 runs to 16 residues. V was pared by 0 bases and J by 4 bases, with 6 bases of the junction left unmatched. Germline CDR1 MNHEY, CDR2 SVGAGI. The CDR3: CASSYSQAGGLETQYF. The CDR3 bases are TGTGCCAGCAGTTACTCCCAGGCGGGGGGGTTAGAGACCCAGTACTTC.

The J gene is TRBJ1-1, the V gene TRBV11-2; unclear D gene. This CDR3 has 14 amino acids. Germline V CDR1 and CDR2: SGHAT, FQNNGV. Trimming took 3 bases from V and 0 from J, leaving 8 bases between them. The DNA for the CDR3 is TGTGCCAGCAGCTTTCTGAGAATGAACACTGAAGCTTTCTTT. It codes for CASSFLRMNTEAFF.

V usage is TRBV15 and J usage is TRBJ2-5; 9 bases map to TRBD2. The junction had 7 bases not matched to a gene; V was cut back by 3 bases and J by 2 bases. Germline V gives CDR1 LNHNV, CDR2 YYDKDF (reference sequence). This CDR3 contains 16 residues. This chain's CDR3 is CATSSFGSGGQETQYF. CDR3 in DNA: TGTGCCACCAGCAGCTTTGGGAGCGGGGGGCAAGAGACCCAGTACTTC.

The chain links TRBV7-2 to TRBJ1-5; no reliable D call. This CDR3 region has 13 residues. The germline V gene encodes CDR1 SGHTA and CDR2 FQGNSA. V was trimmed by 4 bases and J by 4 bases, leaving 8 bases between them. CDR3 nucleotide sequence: TGTGCCAGCAGCTCCCGGGTGAATCAGCCCCAGCATTTT. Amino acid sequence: CASSSRVNQPQHF.

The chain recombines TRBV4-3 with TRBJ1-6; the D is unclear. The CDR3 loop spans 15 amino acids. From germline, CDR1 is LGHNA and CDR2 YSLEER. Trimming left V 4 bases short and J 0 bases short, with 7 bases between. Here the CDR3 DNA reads TGCGCCAGCAGCCGAGATAGCTCCTATAATTCACCCCTCCACTTT. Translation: CASSRDSSYNSPLHF.

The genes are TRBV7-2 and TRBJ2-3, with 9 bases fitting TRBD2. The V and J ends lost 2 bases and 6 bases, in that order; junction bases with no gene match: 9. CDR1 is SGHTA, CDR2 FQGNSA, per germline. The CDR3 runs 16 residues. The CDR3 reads CASSLKLAGAGDTQYF. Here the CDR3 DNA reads TGTGCCAGCAGCTTAAAGTTAGCGGGGGCGGGGGATACGCAGTATTTT. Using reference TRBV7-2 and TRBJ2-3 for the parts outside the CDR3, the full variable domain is GAGVSQSPSNKVTEKGKDVELRCDPISGHTALYWYRQSLGQGLEFLIYFQGNSAPDKSGLPSDRFSAERTGGSVSTLTIQRTQQEDSAVYLCASSLKLAGAGDTQYFGPGTRLTVL.

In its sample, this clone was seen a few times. The CDR3 is CASSSDRNNSPLHF. In DNA, the CDR3 is TGTGCCAGCAGTTCCGACAGGAATAATTCACCCCTCCACTTT. This chain connects TRBV5-4 to TRBJ1-6; D is possibly TRBD1 (6 bases). The CDR3 runs to 14 residues. Germline CDR1 and CDR2: SGHNT and YYREEE (reference sequence). Trimming stripped 5 bases from V and 5 bases from J, with 11 bases between. The full variable domain, rest sourced from reference TRBV5-4 and TRBJ1-6, is ETGVTQSPTHLIKTRGQQVTLRCSSQSGHNTVSWYQQALGQGPQFIFQYYREEENGRGNFPPRFSGLQFPNYSSELNVNALELDDSALYLCASSSDRNNSPLHFGNGTRLTVT.

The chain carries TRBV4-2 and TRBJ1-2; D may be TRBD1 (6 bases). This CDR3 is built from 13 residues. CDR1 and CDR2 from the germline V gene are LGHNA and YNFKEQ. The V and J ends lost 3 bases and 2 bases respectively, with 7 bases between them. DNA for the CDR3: TGTGCCAGCAGCCATGGACAGAACTATGGCTACACCTTC. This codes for CASSHGQNYGYTF.

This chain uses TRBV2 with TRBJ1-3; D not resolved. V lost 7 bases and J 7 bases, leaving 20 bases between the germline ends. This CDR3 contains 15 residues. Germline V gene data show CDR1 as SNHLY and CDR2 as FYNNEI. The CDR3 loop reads CASTLEGSLKNTIYF. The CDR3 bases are TGTGCCAGCACACTCGAGGGCAGTTTGAAGAACACCATATATTTT.

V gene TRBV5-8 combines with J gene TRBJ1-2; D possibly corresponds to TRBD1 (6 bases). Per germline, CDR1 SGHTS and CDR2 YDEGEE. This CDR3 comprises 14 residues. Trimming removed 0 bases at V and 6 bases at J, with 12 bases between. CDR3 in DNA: TGTGCCAGCAGCTTGGTTCGAACAGGGCATGGCTACACCTTC. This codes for CASSLVRTGHGYTF.

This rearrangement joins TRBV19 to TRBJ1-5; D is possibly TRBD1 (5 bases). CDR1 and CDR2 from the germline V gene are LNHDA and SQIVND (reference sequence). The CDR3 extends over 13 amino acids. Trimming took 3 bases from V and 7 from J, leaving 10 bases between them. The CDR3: CASSIIGAQPQHF. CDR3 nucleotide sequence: TGTGCCAGTAGTATTATAGGGGCGCAGCCCCAGCATTTT.

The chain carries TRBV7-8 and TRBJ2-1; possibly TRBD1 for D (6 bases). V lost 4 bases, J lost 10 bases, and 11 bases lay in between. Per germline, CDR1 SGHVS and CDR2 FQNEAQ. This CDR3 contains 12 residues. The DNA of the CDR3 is TGTGCCAGCAGCTCAATTACAGGGGAGCAGTTCTTC. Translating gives CASSSITGEQFF.

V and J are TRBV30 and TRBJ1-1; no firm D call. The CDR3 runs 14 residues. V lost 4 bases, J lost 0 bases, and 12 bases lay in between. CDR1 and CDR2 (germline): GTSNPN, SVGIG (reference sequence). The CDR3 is CAWTLFGLNTEAFF. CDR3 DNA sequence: TGTGCCTGGACGTTGTTCGGTTTGAACACTGAAGCTTTCTTT.